These 18 T cell receptor beta chains were all obtained from the same sample, sequenced in a study of T cell repertoires in cytomegalovirus infection. TCRdb ran MiXCR on the reads and lists one entry per CDR3 protein. The sample lists approximately 700,000 distinct CDR3 sequences, roughly 35% occurring once. Sequencing was carried out using PBMCs. Receptors were obtained from a human donor in good health (CMV status not recorded). Some clones in this sample may be carry-over from other donors' samples.

This clonotype was seen at least ten times. The chain is built from TRBV7-2 and TRBJ2-7; D is unclear. The V end lost 6 bases, the J end lost 4 bases, and 13 bases lay between the germline ends. CDR1 SGHTA and CDR2 FQGNSA come from the germline V gene. CDR3 length equals 13 residues. CDR3 in DNA: TGTGCCAGCAGACAACCCCCAACTTACGAGCAGTACTTC. It specifies CASRQPPTYEQYF. Full variable domain (remainder filled in from reference TRBV7-2 and TRBJ2-7): GAGVSQSPSNKVTEKGKDVELRCDPISGHTALYWYRQSLGQGLEFLIYFQGNSAPDKSGLPSDRFSAERTGGSVSTLTIQRTQQEDSAVYLCASRQPPTYEQYFGPGTRLTVT.

This chain uses TRBV29-1 with TRBJ2-1; D ambiguous. The ends were cut back, 6 bases at V and 5 bases at J, with 8 bases in the middle. The CDR3 length is 11 residues. Germline V lookup: CDR1 SQVTM, CDR2 ANQGSEA. The CDR3 here is CSVGSNNEQFF. CDR3 bases: TGCAGCGTGGGCAGCAACAATGAGCAGTTCTTC.

This clonotype was observed a few times. The chain recombines TRBV20-1 with TRBJ2-3; 7 nucleotides agree with TRBD2. CDR1 and CDR2 from the germline V gene are DFQATT and SNEGSKA (reference sequence). The CDR3 loop spans 13 amino acids. V dropped 3 bases and J dropped 4; count of bases not matched to a gene: 4. This chain's CDR3 is CSASGGRADTQYF. In DNA, the CDR3 is TGCAGTGCTAGCGGGGGGAGGGCAGATACGCAGTATTTT.

This clonotype was observed a handful of times. The gene calls are TRBV28 and TRBJ2-3; D not certain. The germline V gene has CDR1 MDHEN and CDR2 SYDVKM. With 2 bases removed from V and 2 bases from J, the gap between germline ends came to 14 bases. The CDR3 length is 16 residues. CDR3 coding DNA: TGTGCCAGCAGTTTAAGTTGGCAGGTAAACACAGATACGCAGTATTTT. Translated: CASSLSWQVNTDTQYF. Full variable domain (missing parts from reference TRBV28 and TRBJ2-3): DVKVTQSSRYLVKRTGEKVFLECVQDMDHENMFWYRQDPGLGLRLIYFSYDVKMKEKGDIPEGYSVSREKKERFSLILESASTNQTSMYLCASSLSWQVNTDTQYFGPGTRLTVL.

V and J are TRBV12-3 or TRBV12-4 and TRBJ2-1, with D possibly being TRBD2 (5 bases). With 6 bases removed from V and 8 bases from J, the gap between germline ends came to 14 bases. The CDR3 has 13 residues. The CDR3 protein is CASRPPSPHEQFF. CDR3 nucleotide sequence: TGTGCCAGCAGGCCCCCTAGCCCCCATGAGCAGTTCTTC.

There are a few counts of this clonotype. CDR3 residues: CASRGVRGTEAFF. The DNA of the CDR3 is TGCGCCAGCAGAGGAGTGAGGGGCACTGAAGCTTTCTTT. The gene calls are TRBV5-1 and TRBJ1-1; D may be TRBD1 (5 bases). CDR1 and CDR2 from the germline V gene are SGHRS and YFSETQ. CDR3 size: 13 residues. V lost 5 bases to trimming and J lost 4 bases, with 12 bases between them.

This clonotype was seen a handful of times. The chain has TRBV6-6 and TRBJ2-7; D may be TRBD2 (5 bases). The CDR3 is 14 residues long. V was trimmed by 0 bases and J by 3 bases, leaving 9 bases between them. In germline, CDR1 is MNHNY, CDR2 SVGAGI (reference sequence). DNA for the CDR3: TGTGCCAGCAGTTACTCGGCTAGCAGCTACGAGCAGTACTTC. Amino acids: CASSYSASSYEQYF.

The chain links TRBV11-2 to TRBJ2-7; 11 bases line up with TRBD1. Germline lookup yields CDR1 SGHAT and CDR2 FQNNGV. The junction had 5 bases not matched to a gene; V was cut back by 4 bases and J by 3 bases. This CDR3 has 15 residues. The CDR3 sequence: CASSSRGQGVYEQYF. The DNA for the CDR3 is TGTGCCAGCAGCTCCCGGGGACAGGGGGTCTACGAGCAGTACTTC.

Turning to this clonotype: This may be a read error, as it is one base from a much larger clone. The rearrangement joins TRBV7-2 to TRBJ2-7; D unclear. Deletions cut 6 bases from V and 0 bases from J, with 12 bases between. CDR1 is SGHTA and CDR2 is FQGNSA in the germline V gene. This CDR3 is built from 14 residues. CDR3 bases: TGTGCCAGCAGACGAGGATCGGGCTCCTACGAGCAGTACTTC. This codes for CASRRGSGSYEQYF.

The chain employs TRBV6-1 and TRBJ2-3; maybe TRBD2 (6 bases). CDR3 length: 14 amino acids. In germline, CDR1 is MNHNS, CDR2 SASEGT. V was shortened by 7 bases and J by 3 bases, with 14 bases between the two germline ends. CDR3 sequence: CASTPKRVTDTQYF. The CDR3 region has the DNA TGTGCCAGCACGCCGAAGCGGGTGACAGATACGCAGTATTTT.

This clonotype has a count of ten or more. The rearrangement joins TRBV7-2 to TRBJ2-3; 11 bases are a match to TRBD2. V dropped 2 bases and J dropped 0; count of bases not matched to a gene: 7. The germline V gene encodes CDR1 SGHTA and CDR2 FQGNSA. The CDR3 consists of 18 residues. CDR3 region: CASSLLRTSGSSTDTQYF. In DNA, the CDR3 is TGTGCCAGCAGCTTATTACGAACTAGCGGGAGTAGCACAGATACGCAGTATTTT.

This clonotype was seen a handful of times. The chain carries TRBV28 and TRBJ1-5, with D tentatively TRBD1 (5 bases). Germline CDR1 and CDR2: MDHEN and SYDVKM. The CDR3 length is 14 residues. The V end was cut by 8 bases, the J end by 2 bases, with 13 bases between. The DNA for the CDR3 is TGTGCCAGCTACCCGGGGGGACGCAATCAGCCCCAGCATTTT. Amino acid sequence: CASYPGGRNQPQHF.

This clonotype occurred many times. This rearrangement joins TRBV7-6 to TRBJ1-3, with D possibly being TRBD1 (6 bases). The CDR3 contains 16 residues. CDR1 and CDR2 (germline): SGHVS, FNYEAQ. V gave up 5 bases and J gave up 0 bases, with 14 bases separating them. Here the CDR3 reads CASSTLDRSSGNTIYF. CDR3 sequence (DNA): TGTGCCAGCAGCACCCTCGACAGGAGCTCTGGAAACACCATATATTTT.

Points on this clonotype: Germline and junction disagree at one end, which may indicate a read error. This chain links TRBV5-1 with TRBJ1-3; 7 nucleotides line up with TRBD1. Germline CDR1 reads SGHRS; CDR2 reads YFSETQ. The CDR3 is 14 residues long. CDR3 in amino acids: CASSLDREGGTLYF. The CDR3 DNA follows: TGCGCCAGCAGCCTCGACAGGGAAGGAGGCACCCTATATTTT.

The chain recombines TRBV28 with TRBJ2-2; TRBD1 agrees at 7 bases. Trimming took 6 bases from V and 2 from J; bases not matched to a gene: 6. Germline values: CDR1 MDHEN, CDR2 SYDVKM. This CDR3 contains 15 residues. CDR3 residues: CASSVRQGNTGELFF. The CDR3 DNA sequence: TGTGCCAGCAGCGTTAGACAGGGCAACACCGGGGAGCTGTTTTTT.

The chain employs TRBV20-1 and TRBJ2-7, with D tentatively TRBD1 (5 bases). Trimming took off 1 base at V and 3 bases at J, with 10 bases between the two ends. Germline V CDR1 and CDR2: DFQATT, SNEGSKA (reference sequence). The CDR3 is 13 amino acids. The CDR3 DNA sequence: TGCAGTGCTAGAGGTGACAGTTTCTACGAGCAGTACTTC. This sequence encodes CSARGDSFYEQYF.

The gene calls are TRBV29-1 and TRBJ2-5; 7 nucleotides line up with TRBD1. This CDR3 is 18 amino acids long. The J segment lost 5 bases and the V segment lost 2 bases, leaving 20 bases of the junction unmatched. Per the germline V gene, CDR1 is SQVTM and CDR2 is ANQGSEA. The CDR3 DNA is TGCAGCGTTGAACTCTTTGGGGTAGACAGGGAGCTCCGTGAGACCCAGTACTTC. Translated: CSVELFGVDRELRETQYF.

This chain connects TRBV28 to TRBJ2-7; TRBD1 or TRBD2 may be the D gene (5 bases each). Trimming left V 9 bases short and J 7 bases short, with 22 bases between. CDR3 length equals 14 residues. In germline, CDR1 is MDHEN, CDR2 SYDVKM. The CDR3 here is CASQKRGTSREQYF. The CDR3 region has the DNA TGTGCCAGTCAGAAGAGGGGCACTTCTCGGGAGCAGTACTTC.